Shown below are 12 T cell receptor beta chains from a single sample sequenced in a study of blood T cell repertoires in COVID-19. The assay was immunoSEQ multiplex PCR, and TCRdb's table has in-frame clones only and misses some. The data show approximately 410,000 clones, about nine tenths seen once. Sequencing was done on a sample of peripheral blood. The receptors derive from a woman aged 30 to 39 with active or convalescent COVID-19.

The rearrangement joins TRBV4-1 to TRBJ2-1; 9 bases line up with TRBD2. This CDR3 contains 17 residues. Germline CDR1 and CDR2: MGHRA and YSYEKL. Trimming at V came to 1 base and at J to 5 bases, leaving 9 bases not matched to a gene. CDR3 in amino acids: CASSQAKVAGADNEQFF. CDR3 DNA: TGCGCCAGCAGCCAAGCAAAGGTAGCGGGGGCCGACAATGAGCAGTTCTTC.

The V call is TRBV5-1, the J call TRBJ2-7, with a possible D match to TRBD1 (5 bases). This CDR3 comprises 13 residues. The ends were cut back, 2 bases at V and 2 bases at J, with 8 bases in the middle. Germline V gene data show CDR1 as SGHRS and CDR2 as YFSETQ. The CDR3 loop reads CASSFDRAYEQYF. The CDR3 DNA reads TGCGCCAGCAGCTTCGACAGAGCCTACGAGCAGTACTTC.

The genes are TRBV5-6 and TRBJ1-2; 8 positions agree with TRBD1. Germline values: CDR1 SGHDT, CDR2 YYEEEE. This CDR3 region has 13 residues. Trimming took 6 bases from V and 8 from J; bases not matched to a gene: 9. CDR3 protein: CASTQTGVKGYTF. The CDR3, as DNA: TGTGCCAGCACTCAGACAGGGGTTAAGGGCTACACCTTC.

V and J are TRBV3-1 (or the pseudogene TRBV3-2) and TRBJ1-5; 10 positions agree with TRBD1. The CDR3 spans 15 residues. Germline assignment: CDR1 LGHDT and CDR2 YNNKEL (reference sequence). With V trimmed by 4 bases and J by 5 bases, 5 bases remained unmatched. CDR3 sequence reads: CASSPGGTGDQPQHF. Written as DNA, the CDR3 is TGTGCCAGCAGCCCCGGAGGGACAGGGGATCAGCCCCAGCATTTT.

This chain uses TRBV2 with TRBJ1-3, with a weak D call TRBD1 (5 bases). With 3 bases removed from V and 1 base from J, the gap between germline ends came to 7 bases. Per germline, CDR1 SNHLY and CDR2 FYNNEI. This CDR3 region has 14 residues. The CDR3 spells CASSEEGSGNTIYF. In DNA form, the CDR3 reads TGTGCCAGCAGTGAGGAGGGGTCTGGAAACACCATATATTTT.

This chain links TRBV5-1 with TRBJ1-1, with a possible D match to TRBD1 (5 bases). CDR1 SGHRS and CDR2 YFSETQ come from the germline V gene. This CDR3 is 15 amino acids long. V lost 4 bases to trimming and J lost 0 bases, with 13 bases between them. The CDR3 nucleotides read TGCGCCAGCAGCGCCGTCAGGGAACTGAACACTGAAGCTTTCTTT. Protein sequence: CASSAVRELNTEAFF.

The chain is built from TRBV6-1 and TRBJ1-6; tentatively, D is TRBD1 (6 bases). V was shortened by 3 bases and J by 3 bases, with 12 bases between the two germline ends. CDR1 MNHNS and CDR2 SASEGT come from the germline V gene. This CDR3 region has 16 residues. This CDR3 reads CASSDSTGYYNSPLHF. CDR3 sequence (DNA): TGTGCCAGCAGTGATTCGACAGGATACTATAATTCACCCCTCCACTTT.

V usage is TRBV27 and J usage is TRBJ2-3; 7 positions match TRBD2. The V segment lost 6 bases and the J segment 6 bases; nucleotides outside the gene matches: 9. The germline CDR1 and CDR2 sequences are MNHEY and SMNVEV (reference sequence). The CDR3 covers 14 residues. The CDR3 region is CASSPLAVGDTQYF. The DNA for the CDR3 is TGTGCCAGCAGCCCTCTAGCGGTCGGGGATACGCAGTATTTT.

This chain uses TRBV19 with TRBJ1-2; D is uncertain. The CDR3 extends over 13 amino acids. V was shortened by 5 bases and J by 0 bases, with 7 bases between the two germline ends. In germline, CDR1 is LNHDA, CDR2 SQIVND (reference sequence). The CDR3 spells CASSLSSNYGYTF. CDR3 DNA sequence: TGTGCCAGTAGTCTTAGTTCTAACTATGGCTACACCTTC.

CDR3 DNA sequence: TGCAGCGTTAAACGACAGGACACTGAAGCTTTCTTT. It translates to CSVKRQDTEAFF. The chain carries TRBV29-1 and TRBJ1-1; a possible D gene is TRBD1 (6 bases). The length of the CDR3 is 12 residues. Looked up from germline, CDR1 is SQVTM and CDR2 is ANQGSEA. V was shortened by 5 bases and J by 3 bases, with 10 bases between the two germline ends.

The genes are TRBV5-4 and TRBJ2-7; D call uncertain. CDR3 length: 11 amino acids. In germline, CDR1 is SGHNT, CDR2 YYREEE (reference sequence). V lost 4 bases, J lost 4 bases, and 6 bases lay in between. The CDR3 sequence: CASSDQYEQYF. In DNA, the CDR3 is TGTGCCAGCAGCGATCAGTACGAGCAGTACTTC.

The J gene is TRBJ2-5, the V gene TRBV11-2; 12 bases agree with TRBD1. The CDR3 is made up of 15 amino acids. Germline V gene sequence: CDR1 SGHAT, CDR2 FQNNGV. V lost 5 bases, J lost 5 bases, and 6 bases stayed unmatched. CDR3 in DNA: TGTGCCAGCAGCCATGGGACAGGGGGCCAGGAGACCCAGTACTTC. This encodes CASSHGTGGQETQYF.